This paragraph covers one TCR beta chain sequence. Its antigen is not known. The data derive from a study of graft-versus-host responses after intestinal transplantation. Points from the study as a whole: Among recipient marrow samples, GvH clones were found; some appeared first in ileum or blood.

Sequenced by immunoSEQ multiplex PCR; TCRdb stores in-frame clones only, minus some. The data hold around 26,000 clones, with approximately 93% observed a single time. The V gene lost 5 bases and the J gene lost 8 bases, with 7 bases spanning the gap. The CDR3 loop spans 11 amino acids. From germline, CDR1 is LNHDA and CDR2 SQIVND (reference sequence). This TCR came from a human patient who received an intestinal transplant, so some T cells may come from the graft donor. The chain couples TRBV19 to TRBJ2-1; D could derive from TRBD1 or TRBD2 (5 bases each). This sample comprised PBMCs, obtained 156 days after intestinal transplant. The DNA of the CDR3 is TGTGCCAGTAGTGGGGGTTATGAGCAGTTCTTC. Translating gives CASSGGYEQFF. Full variable domain (outside the CDR3, taken from reference TRBV19 and TRBJ2-1): DGGITQSPKYLFRKEGQNVTLSCEQNLNHDAMYWYRQDPGQGLRLIYYSQIVNDFQKGDIAEGYSVSREKKESFPLTVTSAQKNPTAFYLCASSGGYEQFFGPGTRLTVL.